This T cell receptor (beta chain) is drawn from a study of PD-L1 blockade in urothelial cancer. Time point indicated: pretreatment peripheral blood. Templates that were synthetic TCR analogs were spiked into each PCR. Sequencing was performed with immunoSEQ multiplex PCR; in TCRdb, only in-frame clones are kept and a portion is missing. The sample records approximately 48,000 clones, roughly nine tenths being singletons. This clone was seen a single time. This clonotype was sampled from a woman aged 60-75 years with urothelial cancer. This specimen consisted of PBMCs, obtained around atezolizumab (anti-PD-L1) treatment.

CDR3 DNA: TGTGCCAGCAGCTTGGCCCCGGGACAGGGGACGACCCAGTACTTC. Protein sequence: CASSLAPGQGTTQYF. The chain links TRBV5-8 to TRBJ2-5; TRBD1 agrees at 10 bases. This CDR3 contains 15 residues. CDR1 is SGHTS, CDR2 YDEGEE, per germline. The ends lost 0 bases at V and 7 bases at J; junction bases unmatched: 6. The full variable domain, completed using reference TRBV5-8 and TRBJ2-5, is EAGVTQSPTHLIKTRGQQATLRCSPISGHTSVYWYQQALGLGLQFLLWYDEGEERNRGNFPPRFSGRQFPNYSSELNVNALELEDSALYLCASSLAPGQGTTQYFGPGTRLLVL.